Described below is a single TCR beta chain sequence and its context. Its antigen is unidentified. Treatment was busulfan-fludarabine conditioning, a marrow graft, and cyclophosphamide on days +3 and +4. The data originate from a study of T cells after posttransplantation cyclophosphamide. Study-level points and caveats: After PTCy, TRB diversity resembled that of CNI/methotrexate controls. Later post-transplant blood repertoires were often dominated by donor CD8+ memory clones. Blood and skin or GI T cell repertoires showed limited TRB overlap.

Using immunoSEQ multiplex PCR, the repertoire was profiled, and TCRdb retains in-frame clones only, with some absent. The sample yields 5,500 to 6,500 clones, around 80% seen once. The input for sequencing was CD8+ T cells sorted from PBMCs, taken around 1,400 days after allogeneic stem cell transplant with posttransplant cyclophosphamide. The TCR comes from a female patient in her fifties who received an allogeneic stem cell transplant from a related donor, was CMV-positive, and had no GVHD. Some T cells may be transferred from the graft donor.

CDR3 protein: CAWNLGANEQFF. The CDR3 nucleotides are TGTGCCTGGAATCTAGGGGCCAATGAGCAGTTCTTC. This chain uses TRBV30 with TRBJ2-1; a weak D match, TRBD1 (5 bases). Trimming took off 4 bases at V and 6 bases at J, with 10 bases between the two ends. The CDR3 runs to 12 residues. Looked up from germline, CDR1 is GTSNPN and CDR2 is SVGIG (reference sequence).